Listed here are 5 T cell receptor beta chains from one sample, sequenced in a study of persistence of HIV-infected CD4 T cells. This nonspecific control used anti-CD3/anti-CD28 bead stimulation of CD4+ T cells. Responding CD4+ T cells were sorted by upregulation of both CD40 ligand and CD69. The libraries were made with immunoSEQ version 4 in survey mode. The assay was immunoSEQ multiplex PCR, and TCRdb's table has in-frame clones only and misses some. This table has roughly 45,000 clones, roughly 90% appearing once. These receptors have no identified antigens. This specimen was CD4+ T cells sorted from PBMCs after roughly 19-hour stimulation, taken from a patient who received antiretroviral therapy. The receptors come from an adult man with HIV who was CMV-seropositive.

CDR3 protein: CASSQTDRGSYEQYF. The CDR3 DNA follows: TGTGCCAGCAGCCAGACGGACAGAGGCTCCTACGAGCAGTACTTC. This sequence joins TRBV14 and TRBJ2-7; D is possibly TRBD1 (6 bases). Germline V gene sequence: CDR1 SGHDN, CDR2 FVKESK. The CDR3 runs 15 residues. V lost 3 bases and J 0 bases, leaving 12 bases between the germline ends.

CDR3 region: CASSLYNEQFF. CDR3 bases: TGTGCCAGCAGTCTCTACAATGAGCAGTTCTTC. The rearrangement links TRBV27 to TRBJ2-1; D is unresolved. CDR1 and CDR2 from the germline V gene are MNHEY and SMNVEV (reference sequence). The V end was cut by 5 bases, the J end by 3 bases, with 2 bases between. This CDR3 spans 11 amino acids.

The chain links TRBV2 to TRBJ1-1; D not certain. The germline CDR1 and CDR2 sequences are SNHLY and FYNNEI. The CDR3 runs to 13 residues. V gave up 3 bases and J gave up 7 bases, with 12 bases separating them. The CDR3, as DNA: TGTGCCAGCAGTGATAGGCAGGACCTTGAAGCTTTCTTT. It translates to CASSDRQDLEAFF.

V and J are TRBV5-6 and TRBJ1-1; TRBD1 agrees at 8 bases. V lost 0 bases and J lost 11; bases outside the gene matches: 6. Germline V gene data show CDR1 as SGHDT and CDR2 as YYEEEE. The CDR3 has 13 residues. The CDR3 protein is CASSLGQGFRAFF. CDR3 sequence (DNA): TGTGCCAGCAGCTTGGGACAGGGGTTTCGGGCTTTCTTT.

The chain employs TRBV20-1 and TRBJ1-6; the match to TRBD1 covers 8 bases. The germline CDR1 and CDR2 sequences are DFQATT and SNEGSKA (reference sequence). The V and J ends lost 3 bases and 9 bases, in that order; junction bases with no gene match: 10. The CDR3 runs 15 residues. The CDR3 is CSASRRDRSSSPLHF. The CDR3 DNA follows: TGCAGTGCTAGTCGCCGGGACAGGTCAAGTTCACCCCTCCACTTT.